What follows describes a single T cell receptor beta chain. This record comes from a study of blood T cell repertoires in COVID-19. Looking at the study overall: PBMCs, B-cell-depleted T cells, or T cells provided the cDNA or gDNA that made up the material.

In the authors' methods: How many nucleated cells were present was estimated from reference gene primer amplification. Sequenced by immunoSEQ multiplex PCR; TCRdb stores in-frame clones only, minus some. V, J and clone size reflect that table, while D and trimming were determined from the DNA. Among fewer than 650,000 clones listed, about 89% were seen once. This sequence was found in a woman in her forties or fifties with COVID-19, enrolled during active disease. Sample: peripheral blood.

The CDR3 loop is CASSDLPQGRYEQYF. CDR3 coding DNA: TGTGCCAGCAGCGACCTGCCACAGGGAAGGTACGAGCAGTACTTC. The chain links TRBV11-2 to TRBJ2-7, with D perhaps matching TRBD1 (6 bases). This CDR3 comprises 15 residues. Germline V gene lookup returns CDR1 SGHAT and CDR2 FQNNGV. V shed 5 bases and J shed 4 bases, with 18 bases lying between them.